Here is one TCR beta chain with its context. Antigen specificity is unknown. Germline assignment: CDR1 SGHAT and CDR2 FQDESV (reference sequence). This CDR3 has 16 residues. The V end was cut by 5 bases, the J end by 5 bases, with 21 bases between. Amplification used 60 Vbeta primers and 13 Jbeta primers. Using immunoSEQ multiplex PCR, the repertoire was profiled, and TCRdb retains in-frame clones only, with some absent. The sample carries fewer than 250,000 clones, 82% recorded once. This record comes from a study of cytomegalovirus exposure and HLA in healthy donors. Regarding the study as a whole: Equally common other TCR beta chains were less clonally expanded than HLA-associated ones, a later analysis found.

The receptor's source is a man aged 40-50 years in good health and CMV-seropositive. The chain carries TRBV11-1 and TRBJ2-5; D might be TRBD1 (6 bases). Sequencing was carried out using PBMCs. The CDR3 protein is CASSLDRVGGMETQYF. CDR3 nucleotides: TGTGCCAGCAGCCTCGATCGGGTTGGGGGCATGGAGACCCAGTACTTC.